The 27 T cell receptor beta chains below all came from one sample that was sequenced in a study of Graves' ophthalmopathy and Graves' hyperthyroidism. RNA served as the template for amplifying TCR beta CDR3 regions. An initial RT-PCR round employing HTBI primers preceded a second-round multiplex PCR. Each CDR3 protein is one row after TCRdb ran MiXCR on the multiplex PCR reads. This table has a few hundred thousand distinct CDR3 sequences, 15% to 20% appearing once. Sequencing input: peripheral blood. The receptors come from an adult woman with stable Graves' hyperthyroidism.

In this sample, this clonotype turned up many times. V usage is TRBV12-3 or TRBV12-4 and J usage is TRBJ1-5; 7 bases line up with TRBD1. The CDR3 is 17 residues long. The ends lost 0 bases at V and 0 bases at J; junction bases unmatched: 5. The CDR3 protein is CASSLAQYRGSNQPQHF. CDR3 coding DNA: TGTGCCAGCAGTTTAGCCCAATACAGGGGTAGCAATCAGCCCCAGCATTTT.

This clonotype was observed many times. The genes are TRBV19 and TRBJ2-2; 7 bases fit TRBD2. This CDR3 has 15 amino acids. The V and J ends lost 2 bases and 5 bases, in that order; junction bases with no gene match: 5. Germline-derived CDR1 and CDR2 are LNHDA and SQIVND (reference sequence). In DNA, the CDR3 is TGTGCCAGTAGTATATTGCGGGGGAGGACCGGGGAGCTGTTTTTT. It specifies CASSILRGRTGELFF.

The count of this clonotype is one. This sequence joins TRBV24-1 and TRBJ1-1; no clear D gene. V shed 5 bases and J shed 5 bases, with 8 bases lying between them. This CDR3 contains 12 residues. The germline gives CDR1 KGHDR, CDR2 SFDVKD. This CDR3 reads CATSARGTEAFF. The DNA of the CDR3 is TGTGCCACCAGTGCCCGAGGGACTGAAGCTTTCTTT.

This clonotype showed up many times. The V gene is TRBV9, the J gene TRBJ2-7; 11 bases agree with TRBD2. With 4 bases clipped from V and 7 bases from J, the junction kept 10 bases outside the gene matches. This CDR3 spans 15 amino acids. In germline, CDR1 is SGDLS, CDR2 YYNGEE. The DNA for the CDR3 is TGTGCCAGCAGCAAGGGACTAGCGGAGTCCGGAGAGCAGTACTTC. It yields the protein CASSKGLAESGEQYF.

Many counts were recorded for this clonotype. The rearrangement joins TRBV20-1 to TRBJ2-7; TRBD2 matches 13 bases. Germline trimming cut 4 bases from V and 7 bases from J; bases unmatched to any gene: 7. From germline, CDR1 is DFQATT and CDR2 SNEGSKA (reference sequence). The CDR3 is made up of 14 amino acids. CDR3 region: CSATTGLAGDEQYF. DNA of the CDR3: TGCAGTGCTACGACCGGACTAGCGGGAGATGAGCAGTACTTC.

With respect to this clonotype: A much larger clone is a single base away; this may be a read error. The CDR3 carries no conserved terminal phenylalanine or tryptophan, so it likely arises from a read error. CDR3 DNA: TGTGCCAGCAGTGAGGGGGTCGCCGGGGAGCTGTTTTTG. Translation gives CASSEGVAGELFL. The chain couples TRBV2 to TRBJ2-2, with D perhaps TRBD1 or TRBD2 (5 bases each). V lost 3 bases and J lost 6, with 8 bases in between. Germline CDR1 reads SNHLY; CDR2 reads FYNNEI. This CDR3 is built from 13 residues.

This clonotype was recorded many times. The J gene is TRBJ2-7, the V gene TRBV12-3 or TRBV12-4; TRBD2 might be the D (6 bases). V lost 4 bases, J lost 3 bases, and 19 bases lay in between. The CDR3 has 16 residues. Written as DNA, the CDR3 is TGTGCCAGCAGTTGGCGGGGAGCAGCGGGTGACTACGAGCAGTACTTC. Translation: CASSWRGAAGDYEQYF.

The genes are TRBV12-5 and TRBJ2-7; unclear D gene. The CDR3 extends over 15 amino acids. Germline assignment: CDR1 LGHNT and CDR2 FRNRAP. Between the trimmed V and J ends, which lost 6 bases and 2 bases, there was a span of 17 bases. The CDR3 loop reads CASGFRPIGAYEQYF. The CDR3 nucleotides read TGTGCTAGTGGATTTAGACCCATAGGCGCCTACGAGCAGTACTTC. Full variable domain (outside the CDR3, taken from reference TRBV12-5 and TRBJ2-7): DARVTQTPRHKVTEMGQEVTMRCQPILGHNTVFWYRQTMMQGLELLAYFRNRAPLDDSGMPKDRFSAEMPDATLATLKIQPSEPRDSAVYFCASGFRPIGAYEQYFGPGTRLTVT.

This clonotype occurred many times. The chain couples TRBV7-9 to TRBJ1-5, with TRBD1 as a possible D gene (5 bases). The germline V and J ends were trimmed by 5 bases and 6 bases, with 14 bases remaining between them. The length of the CDR3 is 14 residues. Germline assignment: CDR1 SEHNR and CDR2 FQNEAQ (reference sequence). The DNA of the CDR3 is TGTGCCAGCAGCCCCCACGGGGGAGGTCAGCCCCAGCATTTT. Protein sequence: CASSPHGGGQPQHF.

Ten or more counts support this clonotype. The chain recombines TRBV27 with TRBJ1-1; D is possibly TRBD1 (6 bases). Trimming stripped 5 bases from V and 1 base from J, with 8 bases between. CDR3 length: 13 residues. Germline values: CDR1 MNHEY, CDR2 SMNVEV (reference sequence). CDR3 DNA sequence: TGTGCCAGCAGTCCAGGGGCGAACACTGAAGCTTTCTTT. Protein sequence: CASSPGANTEAFF.

This clonotype was detected once. A read error may account for a junction end that differs from germline. The chain combines TRBV3-1 with TRBJ1-2; no reliable D call. This CDR3 is built from 14 residues. CDR1 and CDR2 from the germline V gene are LGHDT and YNNKEL (reference sequence). CDR3 in amino acids: CASSPPVSAYGYTF. The DNA for the CDR3 is TGTGCCAGCAGCCCCCCGGTCAGCGCATATGGTTACACCTTC.

This clonotype has at least ten counts. The chain recombines TRBV7-2 with TRBJ2-7, with 13 bases that match TRBD2. V shed 4 bases, J shed 3 bases, and the junction held 3 bases outside the gene matches. CDR1 is SGHTA, CDR2 FQGNSA, per germline. The CDR3 sequence is 15 residues long. The chain's CDR3 is CASSSGLAGSYEQYF. The CDR3 DNA follows: TGTGCCAGCAGCTCGGGACTAGCGGGAAGCTACGAGCAGTACTTC.

Concerning this clonotype: This may be a read error, as it is one base from a much larger clone. This chain uses TRBV5-1 with TRBJ2-6; a weak D match, TRBD1 (5 bases). Germline V gives CDR1 SGHRS, CDR2 YFSETQ. There are 17 residues in the CDR3. In DNA, the CDR3 is TGCGCCAGCTCCCCCAGGGCGGCCCCCTCTTGGGCCAACGTCCTGACTTTC. Encoded protein: CASSPRAAPSWANVLTF.

The chain has TRBV15 and TRBJ2-7; D is possibly TRBD1 (5 bases). Trimming stripped 1 base from V and 5 bases from J, with 12 bases between. The V gene's germline CDR1 is LNHNV and CDR2 YYDKDF (reference sequence). CDR3 length: 14 amino acids. CDR3 sequence reads: CATSRVGQGHEQYF. Written as DNA, the CDR3 is TGTGCCACCAGCAGAGTGGGCCAGGGTCACGAGCAGTACTTC.

This clonotype was found many times. J is TRBJ2-2 and V is TRBV14; D is possibly TRBD1 (6 bases). V was clipped by 5 bases and J by 5 bases, with 15 bases between them. From germline, CDR1 is SGHDN and CDR2 FVKESK. This CDR3 spans 15 amino acids. The CDR3 DNA reads as TGTGCCAGCAGCGGACAGCAGTTCCCAACCGGGGAGCTGTTTTTT. It codes for CASSGQQFPTGELFF. Complete variable domain (other parts from reference TRBV14 and TRBJ2-2): EAGVTQFPSHSVIEKGQTVTLRCDPISGHDNLYWYRRVMGKEIKFLLHFVKESKQDESGMPNNRFLAERTGGTYSTLKVQPAELEDSGVYFCASSGQQFPTGELFFGEGSRLTVL.

This clonotype was seen repeatedly, ten times or more. This chain links TRBV4-1 with TRBJ2-7, with a weak D call TRBD1 (5 bases). The V gene's germline CDR1 is MGHRA and CDR2 YSYEKL. V shed 1 base and J shed 4 bases, with 11 bases lying between them. The CDR3 has 14 amino acids. The CDR3 here is CASSQGRVGYEQYF. The CDR3, as DNA: TGCGCCAGCAGCCAAGGCAGGGTGGGATACGAGCAGTACTTC.

There are a few counts of this clonotype. Germline and junction disagree at one end, which may indicate a read error. This chain connects TRBV11-2 to TRBJ2-2; TRBD1 aligns across 10 bases. The germline V gene encodes CDR1 SGHAT and CDR2 FQNNGV. CDR3 length: 14 amino acids. This CDR3 is CASPKGQGPGELFF. The CDR3 bases are TGCGCCAGCCCTAAGGGACAGGGGCCCGGGGAGCTGTTTTTT.

This clonotype appeared many times. The genes are TRBV11-1 and TRBJ2-3; a weak D match, TRBD1 (6 bases). This CDR3 contains 17 residues. Deletions cut 3 bases from V and 2 bases from J, with 18 bases between. Germline assignment: CDR1 SGHAT and CDR2 FQDESV (reference sequence). CDR3 sequence reads: CASSFSGTNPSTDTQYF. CDR3 in DNA: TGTGCCAGCAGCTTTTCCGGGACAAACCCATCCACAGATACGCAGTATTTT.

This clonotype came up many times. The junction does not match germline at one end; this may be a read error. This chain links TRBV6-5 with TRBJ1-5; D uncertain. Germline V lookup: CDR1 MNHEY, CDR2 SVGAGI. The CDR3 has 14 amino acids. The CDR3 reads CASSDSGSNQPQHF. In DNA form, the CDR3 reads TGTGCCAGCAGTGACTCGGGTAGCAATCAGCCCCAGCATTTT.

There are many counts of this clonotype. The rearrangement uses TRBV6-1 and TRBJ1-2, with D possibly TRBD1 on 5 matching bases. Germline V lookup: CDR1 MNHNS, CDR2 SASEGT. V lost 9 bases and J lost 3, with 20 bases in between. The CDR3 is 15 residues long. CDR3 DNA: TGTGCCAGTAACCGGGACCCCAACACTGACTATGGCTACACCTTC. This codes for CASNRDPNTDYGYTF.

This clonotype has a count of ten or more. The V gene is TRBV6-2 or TRBV6-3, the J gene TRBJ2-7; 10 bases are shared with TRBD2. CDR1 and CDR2 (germline): MNHEY, SVGEGT. The V segment lost 5 bases and the J segment 5 bases; nucleotides outside the gene matches: 12. The CDR3 extends over 16 amino acids. The CDR3 sequence is CASSNLAGGSTDEQYF. In DNA form, the CDR3 reads TGTGCCAGCAGTAACTTAGCGGGAGGATCCACAGACGAGCAGTACTTC.

The gene calls are TRBV28 and TRBJ2-2; D ambiguous. The V gene lost 6 bases and the J gene lost 12 bases, with 17 bases spanning the gap. Germline assignment: CDR1 MDHEN and CDR2 SYDVKM. CDR3 length equals 13 residues. CDR3 in amino acids: CASSFPTPGKLFF. The CDR3 DNA follows: TGTGCCAGCAGCTTCCCGACTCCCGGAAAGCTGTTTTTT.

Of note for this clonotype: This may be a read error, as it is one base from a much larger clone. This chain joins TRBV29-1 and TRBJ2-6; tentative D call: TRBD1 (5 bases). CDR1 and CDR2 from the germline V gene are SQVTM and ANQGSEA. CDR3 size: 13 residues. The CDR3: CSVDWAGAYVLTF. CDR3 DNA: TGCAGCGTTGACTGGGCTGGGGCCTACGTCCTGACTTTC.

This clonotype was recorded many times. The chain has TRBV2 and TRBJ1-5; the D is unclear. Between the trimmed V and J ends, which lost 1 base and 0 bases, there was a span of 10 bases. The germline V gene encodes CDR1 SNHLY and CDR2 FYNNEI. The CDR3 is 16 residues long. CDR3: CASSEGFQASNQPQHF. The CDR3 DNA reads as TGTGCCAGCAGTGAAGGTTTCCAGGCTAGCAATCAGCCCCAGCATTTT.

This clonotype was counted many times. The chain couples TRBV7-2 to TRBJ1-6; 8 bases align to TRBD1. Germline assignment: CDR1 SGHTA and CDR2 FQGNSA. With 1 base clipped from V and 7 bases from J, the junction kept 3 bases outside the gene matches. The CDR3 sequence is 15 residues long. The CDR3 loop is CASSLGTGPNSPLHF. The CDR3 DNA sequence: TGTGCCAGCAGCTTAGGGACAGGGCCCAATTCACCCCTCCACTTT.

The sample holds many counts of this clonotype. The rearrangement links TRBV7-8 to TRBJ2-2, with TRBD2 matching over 10 bases. CDR3 length: 19 amino acids. CDR1 is SGHVS, CDR2 FQNEAQ, per germline. V shed 7 bases and J 5 bases; nucleotides not matched to a gene: 19. CDR3 in DNA: TGTGCCAGCAACCTGGCGTCTAGCGGGAGACGGGGTCTAACCGGGGAGCTGTTTTTT. Translated: CASNLASSGRRGLTGELFF.

This clonotype was recorded at least ten times. The chain is built from TRBV6-5 and TRBJ1-1; D gene unclear. Trimming stripped 2 bases from V and 8 bases from J, with 12 bases between. The CDR3 consists of 13 residues. Germline CDR1 MNHEY, CDR2 SVGAGI. The DNA for the CDR3 is TGTGCCAGCAGTTACACGGCGGCAGCCGAAGCTTTCTTT. Encoded protein: CASSYTAAAEAFF.